This T cell receptor (beta chain) was identified during a study of cytomegalovirus exposure and HLA in healthy donors. Study-wide results and limits: High sensitivity and specificity were reportedly achieved when the classifier diagnosed cytomegalovirus status. Most sequenced TCRs were rare (though some public TCRs occurred in many donors).

Clones were read by immunoSEQ multiplex PCR, and TCRdb kept only the in-frame ones, dropping some. The sample includes about 200,000 clones, around 80% of them seen just once. With respect to this clone: The target antigen is unknown.

Sequencing input: PBMCs. The receptor was isolated from a woman aged 25 to 39 in good health and CMV-seronegative.

The CDR3 DNA sequence: TGTGCCAGCAGCCTCGAGACAGGGGGGACCTATGGCTACACCTTC. Protein: CASSLETGGTYGYTF. This sequence joins TRBV9 and TRBJ1-2; 9 nucleotides line up with TRBD1. V lost 4 bases and J lost 4; bases outside the gene matches: 8. The CDR3 is 15 amino acids. Germline V CDR1 and CDR2: SGDLS, YYNGEE.